The present entry profiles one TCR beta chain with its context. CDR1 and CDR2 from the germline V gene are MNHEY and SMNVEV (reference sequence). This CDR3 is built from 13 residues. V dropped 6 bases and J dropped 0 bases, with 6 bases sitting between them. These data are taken from a study of blood T cell repertoires in COVID-19. Turning to the study itself: T cells, B-cell-depleted T cells, or PBMCs supplied cDNA or gDNA.

Only in-frame clones appear in the TCRdb table, and some are missing; sequencing was by immunoSEQ multiplex PCR. The sample lists 150,000 to 200,000 clones, 88% seen once, with more than 25% in the top ten. The chain uses TRBV27 and TRBJ1-5; D uncertain. This clonotype was sampled from a man in his sixties with acute or convalescent COVID-19. The sample was peripheral blood. CDR3 sequence: CASRQYSNQPQHF. Written as DNA, the CDR3 is TGTGCCAGCAGACAGTATAGCAATCAGCCCCAGCATTTT.